This TCR beta chain originates from a study of blood T cell repertoires in COVID-19. Participants came from about 23 US areas, aged about 18 to 100 years. TCRdb keeps only in-frame clones here, not all; method: immunoSEQ multiplex PCR. The sample lists a few hundred thousand clones, more than 85% seen once, with less than 20% in the top ten. There are 13 residues in the CDR3. V dropped 3 bases and J dropped 5 bases, with 10 bases sitting between them. Germline V gene data show CDR1 as LGHDT and CDR2 as YNNKEL (reference sequence). The V and J genes are TRBV3-1 (or the pseudogene TRBV3-2) and TRBJ2-5; a weak D match, TRBD2 (6 bases). Input material: PBMCs or T cells enriched from blood (not recorded which). This TCR was sampled from a woman aged 25-40 years who had recovered from COVID-19. This chain's CDR3 is CASSQPGVETQYF. In nucleotides, the CDR3 is TGTGCCAGCAGCCAGCCGGGGGTGGAGACCCAGTACTTC.